This is a list of T cell receptor beta chains from one sample in a study of siplizumab effects on memory and regulatory T cells. TCRdb's copy holds only in-frame clones and misses some; the assay was immunoSEQ multiplex PCR. Here the sample spans some 100,000 clones, more than 85% being singletons. What was sequenced was CD4+ T cells sorted from blood. Receptors were obtained from a human donor in good health. Some clones in this sample may be carry-over from other donors' samples. Each CDR3 is given with its conserved first and last residue. The D gene is left open where the match is weak. Only some rows state a clone size, as once, few, many or a class for expanded clones.

D gene: .
V gene: TRBV11-2
CDR3 length: 15
clone size: .
J gene: TRBJ1-3
CDR3 DNA: TGTGCCAGCAGGGAGAATAGGGGATCCGGAAACACCATATATTTT
CDR3 protein: CASRENRGSGNTIYF

D gene: .
V gene: TRBV28
CDR3 length: 15
clone size: .
J gene: TRBJ1-3
CDR3 DNA: TGTGCCAGCAGTCCCCCGTACTTGTCTGGAAACACCATATATTTT
CDR3 protein: CASSPPYLSGNTIYF

D gene: TRBD2
V gene: TRBV11-3
CDR3 length: 14
clone size: .
J gene: TRBJ2-2
CDR3 DNA: TGTGCCAGCAGCCGACTAGCGGGGGTCGGGGAGCTGTTTTTT
CDR3 protein: CASSRLAGVGELFF

D gene: TRBD1
V gene: TRBV7-9
CDR3 length: 18
clone size: .
J gene: TRBJ2-4
CDR3 DNA: TGTGCCAGCAGCTTAGAGGGGACAGAAACACTAGCCAAAAACATTCAGTACTTC
CDR3 protein: CASSLEGTETLAKNIQYF

D gene: .
V gene: TRBV15
CDR3 length: 12
clone size: .
J gene: TRBJ1-2
CDR3 DNA: TGTGCCACCAGCAGAGAGGACTATGGCTACACCTTC
CDR3 protein: CATSREDYGYTF

D gene: .
V gene: TRBV19
CDR3 length: 15
clone size: once
J gene: TRBJ2-3
CDR3 DNA: TGTGCCAGTAGTATAGGTGGATATGGAACAGATACGCAGTATTTT
CDR3 protein: CASSIGGYGTDTQYF

D gene: .
V gene: TRBV11-2
CDR3 length: 13
clone size: .
J gene: TRBJ1-1
CDR3 DNA: TGTGCCAGCAGCTTGGACCCCGCCGCGGCTACTTTCTTT
CDR3 protein: CASSLDPAAATFF

D gene: .
V gene: TRBV10-3
CDR3 length: 12
clone size: few
J gene: TRBJ2-2
CDR3 DNA: TGTGCCATCAGTGAGTCTGTCGGGGAGCTGTTTTTT
CDR3 protein: CAISESVGELFF

D gene: .
V gene: TRBV5-1
CDR3 length: 14
clone size: .
J gene: TRBJ2-3
CDR3 DNA: TGCGCCAGCAGCTACCAGGGTTTAGCAGATACGCAGTATTTT
CDR3 protein: CASSYQGLADTQYF

D gene: .
V gene: TRBV7-2
CDR3 length: 14
clone size: .
J gene: TRBJ2-2
CDR3 DNA: TGTGCCAGCAGCTCTGATAGACTCGAGGGGGAGCTGTTTTTT
CDR3 protein: CASSSDRLEGELFF

D gene: TRBD1
V gene: TRBV2
CDR3 length: 15
clone size: .
J gene: TRBJ2-3
CDR3 DNA: TGTGCCAGCAGACGTCCCGGGACAGGGACAGATACGCAGTATTTT
CDR3 protein: CASRRPGTGTDTQYF

D gene: .
V gene: TRBV5-1
CDR3 length: 14
clone size: once
J gene: TRBJ2-1
CDR3 DNA: TGCGCCAGCAGCCTCCGACAGGGAGGCAATGAGCAGTTCTTC
CDR3 protein: CASSLRQGGNEQFF

D gene: .
V gene: TRBV30
CDR3 length: 15
clone size: .
J gene: TRBJ2-3
CDR3 DNA: TGTGCCTGGGGGTCGCGCCGGTCAGGCACAGATACGCAGTATTTT
CDR3 protein: CAWGSRRSGTDTQYF

D gene: .
V gene: TRBV18
CDR3 length: 14
clone size: .
J gene: TRBJ1-1
CDR3 DNA: TGTGCCAGCTCACCTTCGGGGGCGAACACTGAAGCTTTCTTT
CDR3 protein: CASSPSGANTEAFF

D gene: .
V gene: TRBV21-1
CDR3 length: 13
clone size: .
J gene: TRBJ1-1
CDR3 DNA: TGTGCCAGCAGCAACCCGGGGAACACTGAAGCTTTCTTT
CDR3 protein: CASSNPGNTEAFF

D gene: .
V gene: TRBV5-1
CDR3 length: 13
clone size: .
J gene: TRBJ2-7
CDR3 DNA: TGCGCCAGCAGCTTCACCGAGACCTACGAGCAGTACTTC
CDR3 protein: CASSFTETYEQYF

D gene: TRBD2
V gene: TRBV11-1
CDR3 length: 18
clone size: once
J gene: TRBJ2-3
CDR3 DNA: TGTGCCAGCAGCGCGACAATGGGACTAGCGGTGAGGGCAGATACGCAGTATTTT
CDR3 protein: CASSATMGLAVRADTQYF

D gene: .
V gene: TRBV18
CDR3 length: 15
clone size: .
J gene: TRBJ1-5
CDR3 DNA: TGTGCCAGCTCACCCGTGCAGGGTGGGGTTGGGCCCCAGCATTTT
CDR3 protein: CASSPVQGGVGPQHF

D gene: .
V gene: TRBV18
CDR3 length: 14
clone size: few
J gene: TRBJ1-2
CDR3 DNA: TGTGCCAGCTCGCCTGGGGGGTATATCTATGGCTACACCTTC
CDR3 protein: CASSPGGYIYGYTF

D gene: TRBD2
V gene: TRBV5-6
CDR3 length: 16
clone size: .
J gene: TRBJ2-3
CDR3 DNA: TGTGCCAGCAGGGGGGGAAGGACTAGCGTCACAGATACGCAGTATTTT
CDR3 protein: CASRGGRTSVTDTQYF

D gene: .
V gene: TRBV30
CDR3 length: 13
clone size: .
J gene: TRBJ1-1
CDR3 DNA: TGTGCCTGGTTATTGACAGGGAACACTGAAGCTTTCTTT
CDR3 protein: CAWLLTGNTEAFF

D gene: .
V gene: TRBV28
CDR3 length: 15
clone size: .
J gene: TRBJ1-5
CDR3 DNA: TGTGCCAGCACCCCGAGTCTAGGGAGACATCAGCCCCAGCATTTT
CDR3 protein: CASTPSLGRHQPQHF

D gene: .
V gene: TRBV5-1
CDR3 length: 15
clone size: medium-sized
J gene: TRBJ2-2
CDR3 DNA: TGCGCCAGCAGCCCGGGGGACAGGAACACCGGGGAGCTGTTTTTT
CDR3 protein: CASSPGDRNTGELFF

D gene: TRBD1
V gene: TRBV7-8
CDR3 length: 17
clone size: few
J gene: TRBJ1-5
CDR3 DNA: TGTGCCAGCAGCTTAGCGCCGACAGGGTTAGGGAATCAGCCCCAGCATTTT
CDR3 protein: CASSLAPTGLGNQPQHF

D gene: TRBD1
V gene: TRBV29-1
CDR3 length: 13
clone size: .
J gene: TRBJ1-2
CDR3 DNA: TGCAGCGCGGGACAGGGGGCTGGCTATGGCTACACCTTC
CDR3 protein: CSAGQGAGYGYTF

D gene: .
V gene: TRBV21-1
CDR3 length: 15
clone size: .
J gene: TRBJ2-3
CDR3 DNA: TGTGCCAGCAGCAATCGGGCGGATAGCACAGATACGCAGTATTTT
CDR3 protein: CASSNRADSTDTQYF

D gene: .
V gene: TRBV19
CDR3 length: 15
clone size: .
J gene: TRBJ1-1
CDR3 DNA: TGTGCCAGTAGTATAGTCGCAGGGGCTAACACTGAAGCTTTCTTT
CDR3 protein: CASSIVAGANTEAFF

D gene: TRBD2
V gene: TRBV30
CDR3 length: 14
clone size: .
J gene: TRBJ2-1
CDR3 DNA: TGTGCCTGGAGGAAAGCGGGAGGGCCGGATGAGCAGTTCTTC
CDR3 protein: CAWRKAGGPDEQFF

D gene: TRBD1
V gene: TRBV27
CDR3 length: 16
clone size: .
J gene: TRBJ2-7
CDR3 DNA: TGTGCCAGCAGTTCAAGACAGGGGCCTAGCCGATACGAGCAGTACTTC
CDR3 protein: CASSSRQGPSRYEQYF

D gene: .
V gene: TRBV11-2
CDR3 length: 14
clone size: .
J gene: TRBJ2-4
CDR3 DNA: TGTGCCAGCAGCTTAGCCGGAGCCAAAAACATTCAGTACTTC
CDR3 protein: CASSLAGAKNIQYF

D gene: .
V gene: TRBV6-5
CDR3 length: 14
clone size: .
J gene: TRBJ1-2
CDR3 DNA: TGTGCCAGCAGTCCGGACAGCGCAGGGTATGGCTACACCTTC
CDR3 protein: CASSPDSAGYGYTF

D gene: TRBD1
V gene: TRBV28
CDR3 length: 13
clone size: .
J gene: TRBJ1-1
CDR3 DNA: TGTGCCAGCAGTACCGACAGGGGGCCTGAAGCTTTCTTT
CDR3 protein: CASSTDRGPEAFF

D gene: TRBD1
V gene: TRBV18
CDR3 length: 16
clone size: .
J gene: TRBJ2-1
CDR3 DNA: TGTGCCAGCTCACCCCCGAGGGGACAGGGCTACAATGAGCAGTTCTTC
CDR3 protein: CASSPPRGQGYNEQFF

D gene: TRBD1
V gene: TRBV18
CDR3 length: 17
clone size: .
J gene: TRBJ1-2
CDR3 DNA: TGTGCCAGCTCACCGCGAGGGACAGGGGGCGATGACTATGGCTACACCTTC
CDR3 protein: CASSPRGTGGDDYGYTF

D gene: TRBD2
V gene: TRBV5-6
CDR3 length: 16
clone size: .
J gene: TRBJ2-1
CDR3 DNA: TGTGCCAGCAGCTTGGGGCTAGCGGGACCATCAGATGAGCAGTTCTTC
CDR3 protein: CASSLGLAGPSDEQFF

D gene: .
V gene: TRBV19
CDR3 length: 18
clone size: .
J gene: TRBJ1-1
CDR3 DNA: TGTGCCAGTAGTATAGATTCCGGGACCCTCCTGCCGAACACTGAAGCTTTCTTT
CDR3 protein: CASSIDSGTLLPNTEAFF

D gene: .
V gene: TRBV9
CDR3 length: 14
clone size: .
J gene: TRBJ1-3
CDR3 DNA: TGTGCCAGCAGCGTAAGTTTACAGACAAACACCATATATTTT
CDR3 protein: CASSVSLQTNTIYF

D gene: TRBD1
V gene: TRBV6-5
CDR3 length: 12
clone size: .
J gene: TRBJ2-7
CDR3 DNA: TGTGCCAGCAGCCGGACAGGCTACGAGCAGTACTTC
CDR3 protein: CASSRTGYEQYF

D gene: TRBD1
V gene: TRBV29-1
CDR3 length: 17
clone size: .
J gene: TRBJ2-3
CDR3 DNA: TGCAGCGTTGAAGATCTAGAAGGGACAGGGGCCACAGATACGCAGTATTTT
CDR3 protein: CSVEDLEGTGATDTQYF

D gene: .
V gene: TRBV6-6
CDR3 length: 13
clone size: .
J gene: TRBJ2-7
CDR3 DNA: TGTGCCAGCAGACGCCAGATTGCCTCCGAGCAGTACTTC
CDR3 protein: CASRRQIASEQYF

D gene: .
V gene: TRBV18
CDR3 length: 15
clone size: .
J gene: TRBJ1-3
CDR3 DNA: TGTGCCAGCTCCCAAAACCAGGCCTCTGGAAGCACCATATATTTT
CDR3 protein: CASSQNQASGSTIYF

D gene: .
V gene: TRBV7-9
CDR3 length: 15
clone size: .
J gene: TRBJ2-4
CDR3 DNA: TGTGCCAGCAGCTCAATTACAGAAGCCAAAAACATTCAGTACTTC
CDR3 protein: CASSSITEAKNIQYF

D gene: .
V gene: TRBV6-5
CDR3 length: 11
clone size: .
J gene: TRBJ2-7
CDR3 DNA: TGTGCCAGCGGGTCTCTTGGGGAGCAGTACTTC
CDR3 protein: CASGSLGEQYF

D gene: .
V gene: TRBV20-1
CDR3 length: 11
clone size: .
J gene: TRBJ2-7
CDR3 DNA: TGCAGTGCTAGTCAGGGTTACGAGCAGTACTTC
CDR3 protein: CSASQGYEQYF

D gene: .
V gene: TRBV6-5
CDR3 length: 15
clone size: .
J gene: TRBJ2-2
CDR3 DNA: TGTGCCAGCAGTTACGGGGGGACAAGACACCGGGAGCTGTTTTTT
CDR3 protein: CASSYGGTRHRELFF

D gene: .
V gene: TRBV18
CDR3 length: 12
clone size: once
J gene: TRBJ2-2
CDR3 DNA: TGTGCCAGCTCGCCTAAATATCGGGAGCTGTTTTTT
CDR3 protein: CASSPKYRELFF

D gene: TRBD1
V gene: TRBV11-3
CDR3 length: 15
clone size: .
J gene: TRBJ1-1
CDR3 DNA: TGTGCCAGCAGCGGCGGCGGACAGGGGACAACTGAAGCTTTCTTT
CDR3 protein: CASSGGGQGTTEAFF

D gene: TRBD2
V gene: TRBV18
CDR3 length: 14
clone size: .
J gene: TRBJ2-3
CDR3 DNA: TGTGCCAGCTCTCACGGACTAGAAACAGATACGCAGTATTTT
CDR3 protein: CASSHGLETDTQYF

D gene: .
V gene: TRBV19
CDR3 length: 14
clone size: .
J gene: TRBJ1-6
CDR3 DNA: TGTGCCACTAAGGACAGTCGGGGTAATTCACCCCTCCACTTT
CDR3 protein: CATKDSRGNSPLHF

D gene: .
V gene: TRBV9
CDR3 length: 15
clone size: .
J gene: TRBJ2-1
CDR3 DNA: TGTGCCAGCAGCGTAGACCATAGCTCCTACAATGAGCAGTTCTTC
CDR3 protein: CASSVDHSSYNEQFF

D gene: TRBD2
V gene: TRBV10-3
CDR3 length: 15
clone size: .
J gene: TRBJ2-5
CDR3 DNA: TGTGCCACTGGACTAGCGGAACATTTCCAAGAGACCCAGTACTTC
CDR3 protein: CATGLAEHFQETQYF

D gene: .
V gene: TRBV9
CDR3 length: 14
clone size: .
J gene: TRBJ2-7
CDR3 DNA: TGTGCCAGCAGCGTAGGTACTGATTCCTACGAGCAGTACTTC
CDR3 protein: CASSVGTDSYEQYF

D gene: .
V gene: TRBV7-9
CDR3 length: 14
clone size: .
J gene: TRBJ1-1
CDR3 DNA: TGTGCCAGCAGCCCCCGAGGCGGAAGGTCTGAAGCTTTCTTT
CDR3 protein: CASSPRGGRSEAFF

D gene: .
V gene: TRBV7-9
CDR3 length: 15
clone size: .
J gene: TRBJ1-1
CDR3 DNA: TGTGCCAGCAGCTTGATTCCCTCGGGTGGAACTGAAGCTTTCTTT
CDR3 protein: CASSLIPSGGTEAFF

D gene: .
V gene: TRBV19
CDR3 length: 18
clone size: .
J gene: TRBJ1-4
CDR3 DNA: TGTGCCAGTAGTTCCTTACCCTCCAAGGGGAGCTCTAATGAAAAACTGTTTTTT
CDR3 protein: CASSSLPSKGSSNEKLFF

D gene: TRBD2
V gene: TRBV10-3
CDR3 length: 16
clone size: .
J gene: TRBJ2-1
CDR3 DNA: TGTGCCATCAGTACTGATAGCGGGAGCTCCTACAATGAGCAGTTCTTC
CDR3 protein: CAISTDSGSSYNEQFF

D gene: TRBD1
V gene: TRBV19
CDR3 length: 15
clone size: .
J gene: TRBJ2-1
CDR3 DNA: TGTGCCAGTAGTTCGACCGGGACAGGGCTGGATGAGCAGTTCTTC
CDR3 protein: CASSSTGTGLDEQFF

D gene: TRBD1
V gene: TRBV6-1
CDR3 length: 17
clone size: .
J gene: TRBJ1-3
CDR3 DNA: TGTGCCAGCAGTGGGATCAACAGGGGAACTTCTGGAAACACCATATATTTT
CDR3 protein: CASSGINRGTSGNTIYF

D gene: .
V gene: TRBV6-1
CDR3 length: 14
clone size: .
J gene: TRBJ2-7
CDR3 DNA: TGTGCCAGCAGTGAGGGGGGTTCCAGGTACGAGCAGTACTTC
CDR3 protein: CASSEGGSRYEQYF